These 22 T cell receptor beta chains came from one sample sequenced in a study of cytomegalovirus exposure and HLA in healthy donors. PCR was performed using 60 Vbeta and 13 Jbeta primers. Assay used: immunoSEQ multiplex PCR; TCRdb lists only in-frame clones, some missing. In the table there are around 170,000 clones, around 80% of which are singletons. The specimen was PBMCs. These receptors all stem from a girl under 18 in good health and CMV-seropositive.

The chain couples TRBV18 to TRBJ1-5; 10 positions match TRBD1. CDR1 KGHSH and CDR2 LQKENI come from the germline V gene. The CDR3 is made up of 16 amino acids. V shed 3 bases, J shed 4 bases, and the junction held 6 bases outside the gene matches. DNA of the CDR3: TGTGCCAGCTCACCGGAGGGACAGGGGAAGAATCAGCCCCAGCATTTT. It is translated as CASSPEGQGKNQPQHF.

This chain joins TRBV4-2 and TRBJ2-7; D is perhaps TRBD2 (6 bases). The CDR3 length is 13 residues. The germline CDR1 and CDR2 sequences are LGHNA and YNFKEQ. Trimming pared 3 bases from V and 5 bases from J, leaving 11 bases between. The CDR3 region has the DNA TGTGCCAGCAGCCACGCGGGGTCGGACGAGCAGTACTTC. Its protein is CASSHAGSDEQYF.

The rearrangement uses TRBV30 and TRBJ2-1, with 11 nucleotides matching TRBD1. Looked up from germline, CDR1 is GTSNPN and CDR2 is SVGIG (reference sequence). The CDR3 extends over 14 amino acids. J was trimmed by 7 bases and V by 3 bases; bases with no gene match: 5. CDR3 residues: CAWRPGQGVNEQFF. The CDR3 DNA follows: TGTGCCTGGAGACCGGGACAGGGGGTAAATGAGCAGTTCTTC.

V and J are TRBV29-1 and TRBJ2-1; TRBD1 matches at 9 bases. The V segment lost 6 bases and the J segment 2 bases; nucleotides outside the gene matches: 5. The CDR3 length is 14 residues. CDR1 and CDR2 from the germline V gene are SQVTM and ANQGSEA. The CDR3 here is CSVDRGKAYNEQFF. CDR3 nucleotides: TGCAGCGTGGACAGGGGAAAGGCCTACAATGAGCAGTTCTTC.

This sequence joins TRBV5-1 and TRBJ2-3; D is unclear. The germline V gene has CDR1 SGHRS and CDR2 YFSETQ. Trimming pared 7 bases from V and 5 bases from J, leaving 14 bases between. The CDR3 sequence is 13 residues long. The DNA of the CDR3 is TGCGCCAGCGCCCCCAAGCCTTTAGATACGCAGTATTTT. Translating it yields CASAPKPLDTQYF.

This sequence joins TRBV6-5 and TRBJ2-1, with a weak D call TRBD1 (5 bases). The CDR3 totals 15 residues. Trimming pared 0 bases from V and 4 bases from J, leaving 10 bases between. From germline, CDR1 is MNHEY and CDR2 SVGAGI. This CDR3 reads CASSYSIRGYNEQFF. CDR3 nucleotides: TGTGCCAGCAGTTACTCGATTAGGGGTTACAATGAGCAGTTCTTC.

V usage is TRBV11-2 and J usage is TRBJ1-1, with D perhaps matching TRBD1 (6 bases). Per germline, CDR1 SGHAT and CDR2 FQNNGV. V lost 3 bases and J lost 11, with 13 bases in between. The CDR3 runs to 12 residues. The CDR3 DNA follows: TGTGCCAGCAGCTTCGCTCAGGGGCATGCTTTCTTT. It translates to CASSFAQGHAFF.

The CDR3 region is CSDTGGHGYTF. The CDR3 region has the DNA TGCAGCGATACAGGGGGTCATGGCTACACCTTC. The chain carries TRBV29-1 and TRBJ1-2; TRBD1 matches at 8 bases. CDR1 is SQVTM and CDR2 is ANQGSEA in the germline V gene. The CDR3 has 11 residues. V dropped 7 bases and J dropped 6; count of bases not matched to a gene: 4.

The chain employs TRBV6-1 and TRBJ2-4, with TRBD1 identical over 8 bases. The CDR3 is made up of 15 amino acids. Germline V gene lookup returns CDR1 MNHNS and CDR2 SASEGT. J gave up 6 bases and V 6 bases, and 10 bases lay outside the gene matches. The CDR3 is CASRYPTGAANIQYF. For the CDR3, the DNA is TGTGCCAGCAGATACCCGACAGGGGCCGCAAACATTCAGTACTTC.

The CDR3 DNA reads TGCGCCAGCAGCTGGACAGGGGGGACGTACGAGCAGTACTTC. Translated, it gives CASSWTGGTYEQYF. The chain links TRBV5-1 to TRBJ2-7; TRBD1 matches 10 bases. V shed 3 bases and J 4 bases; nucleotides not matched to a gene: 4. The CDR3 totals 14 residues. Germline-derived CDR1 and CDR2 are SGHRS and YFSETQ.

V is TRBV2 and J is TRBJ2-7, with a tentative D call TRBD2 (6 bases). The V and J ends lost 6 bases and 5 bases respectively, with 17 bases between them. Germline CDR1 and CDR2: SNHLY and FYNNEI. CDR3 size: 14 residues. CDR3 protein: CASSVPTSSHEQYF. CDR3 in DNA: TGTGCCAGCAGCGTACCGACTAGTTCCCACGAGCAGTACTTC.

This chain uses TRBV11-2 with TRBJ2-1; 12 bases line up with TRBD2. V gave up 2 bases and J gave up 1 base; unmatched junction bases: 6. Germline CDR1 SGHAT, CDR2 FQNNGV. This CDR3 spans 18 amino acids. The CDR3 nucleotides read TGTGCCAGCAGCTTATACCTTCTAGCGGGAGGGTCCTACAATGAGCAGTTCTTC. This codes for CASSLYLLAGGSYNEQFF.

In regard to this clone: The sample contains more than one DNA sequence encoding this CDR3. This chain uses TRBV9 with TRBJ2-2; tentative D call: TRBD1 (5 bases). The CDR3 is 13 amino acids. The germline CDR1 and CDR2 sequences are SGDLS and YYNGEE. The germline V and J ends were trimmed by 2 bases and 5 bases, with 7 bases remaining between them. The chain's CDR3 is CASSVSGTGELFF. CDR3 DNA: TGTGCCAGCAGCGTCTCAGGGACCGGGGAGCTGTTTTTT. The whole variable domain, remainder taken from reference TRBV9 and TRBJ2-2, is DSGVTQTPKHLITATGQRVTLRCSPRSGDLSVYWYQQSLDQGLQFLIQYYNGEERAKGNILERFSAQQFPDLHSELNLSSLELGDSALYFCASSVSGTGELFFGEGSRLTVL.

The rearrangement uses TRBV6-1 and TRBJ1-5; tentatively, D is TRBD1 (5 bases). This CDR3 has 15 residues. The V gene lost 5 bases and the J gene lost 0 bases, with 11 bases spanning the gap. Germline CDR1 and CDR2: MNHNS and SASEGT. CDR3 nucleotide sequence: TGTGCCAGCAGTTTTCAGGGATATAGCAATCAGCCCCAGCATTTT. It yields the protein CASSFQGYSNQPQHF.

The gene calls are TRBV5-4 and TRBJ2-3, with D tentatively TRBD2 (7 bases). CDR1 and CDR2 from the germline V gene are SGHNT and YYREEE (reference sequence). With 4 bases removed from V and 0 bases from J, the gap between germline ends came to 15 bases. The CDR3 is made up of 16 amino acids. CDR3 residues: CASSHGGLRSTDTQYF. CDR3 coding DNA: TGTGCCAGCAGCCACGGGGGGCTGAGGAGCACAGATACGCAGTATTTT.

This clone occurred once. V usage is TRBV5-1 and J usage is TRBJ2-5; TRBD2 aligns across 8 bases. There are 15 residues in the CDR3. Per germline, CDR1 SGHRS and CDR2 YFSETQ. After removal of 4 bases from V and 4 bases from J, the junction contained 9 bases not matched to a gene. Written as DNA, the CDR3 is TGCGCCAGCAGCCCGGGAGGGGGGGCCCCAGAGACCCAGTACTTC. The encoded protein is CASSPGGGAPETQYF.

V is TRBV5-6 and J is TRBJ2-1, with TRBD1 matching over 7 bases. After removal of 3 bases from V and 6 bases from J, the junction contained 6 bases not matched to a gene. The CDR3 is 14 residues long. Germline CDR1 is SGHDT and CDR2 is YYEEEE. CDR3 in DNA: TGTGCCAGCAGCTCGACAGGGTATCTCAATGAGCAGTTCTTC. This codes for CASSSTGYLNEQFF.

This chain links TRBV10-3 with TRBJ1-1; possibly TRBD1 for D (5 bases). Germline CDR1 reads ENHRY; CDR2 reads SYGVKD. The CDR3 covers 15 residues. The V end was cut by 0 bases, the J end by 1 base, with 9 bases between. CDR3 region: CAISESAGSNTEAFF. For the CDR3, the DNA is TGTGCCATCAGTGAGTCGGCAGGGTCGAACACTGAAGCTTTCTTT.

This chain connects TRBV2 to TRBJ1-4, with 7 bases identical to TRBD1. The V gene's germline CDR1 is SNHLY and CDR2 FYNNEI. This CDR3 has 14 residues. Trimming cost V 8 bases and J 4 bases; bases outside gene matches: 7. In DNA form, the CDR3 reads TGTGCCAGCGTACCGGACAGGCTTAATGAAAAACTGTTTTTT. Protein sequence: CASVPDRLNEKLFF.

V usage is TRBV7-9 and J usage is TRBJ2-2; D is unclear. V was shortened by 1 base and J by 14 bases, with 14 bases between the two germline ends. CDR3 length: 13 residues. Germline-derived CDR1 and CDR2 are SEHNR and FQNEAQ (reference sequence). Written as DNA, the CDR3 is TGTGCCAGCAGCTTAGGGCCCGCCCCCCACCTGTTTTTT. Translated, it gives CASSLGPAPHLFF. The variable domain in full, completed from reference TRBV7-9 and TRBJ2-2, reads DTGVSQNPRHKITKRGQNVTFRCDPISEHNRLYWYRQTLGQGPEFLTYFQNEAQLEKSRLLSDRFSAERPKGSFSTLEIQRTEQGDSAMYLCASSLGPAPHLFFGEGSRLTVL.

CDR3 residues: CASGLRGIGIAAYNEQFF. In DNA form, the CDR3 reads TGTGCTAGTGGTTTGAGGGGGATCGGAATAGCTGCCTACAATGAGCAGTTCTTC. The chain recombines TRBV12-5 with TRBJ2-1; a weak D match, TRBD1 (6 bases). The V gene's germline CDR1 is LGHNT and CDR2 FRNRAP. This CDR3 spans 18 amino acids. V lost 2 bases to trimming and J lost 2 bases, with 19 bases between them.

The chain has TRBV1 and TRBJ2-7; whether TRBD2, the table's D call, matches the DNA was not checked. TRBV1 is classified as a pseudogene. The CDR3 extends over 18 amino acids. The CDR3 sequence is CTSSHPPGLAVRPYEQYF. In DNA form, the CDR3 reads TGCACCAGCAGCCACCCCCCGGGACTAGCGGTTCGGCCCTACGAGCAGTACTTC.